Below, 20 T cell receptor beta chains from the same sample are listed, as sequenced in a study of T-cell memory formation after mild COVID-19. TCRdb reanalysed the 5' RACE reads using MiXCR and keeps one entry per CDR3 protein. The sample carries approximately 300,000 distinct CDR3 sequences, 7.5% to 9.5% recorded once. Source material: PBMCs or a T cell subset sorted from them (not recorded which). The receptor source for this set is a man younger than 35 who had mild COVID-19 (a few samples of this study predate the infection). Cell type and time point are not known.

The rearrangement links TRBV7-9 to TRBJ1-3; tentative D call: TRBD1 (5 bases). Trimming removed 5 bases from V and 0 bases from J, with 20 bases in between. The V gene's germline CDR1 is SEHNR and CDR2 FQNEAQ (reference sequence). The CDR3 spans 18 residues. CDR3 region: CASSNPRQGPISGNTIYF. Here the CDR3 DNA reads TGTGCCAGCAGCAATCCACGGCAGGGCCCAATCTCTGGAAACACCATATATTTT.

The chain is built from TRBV4-2 and TRBJ1-4; TRBD1 aligns across 7 bases. Germline V gene lookup returns CDR1 LGHNA and CDR2 YNFKEQ. CDR3 length: 15 residues. The ends lost 3 bases at V and 7 bases at J; junction bases unmatched: 8. CDR3 amino acids: CASSHLEGAGEKLFF. The CDR3 DNA is TGTGCCAGCAGCCACCTCGAGGGGGCCGGTGAAAAACTGTTTTTT.

The V and J genes are TRBV3-1 and TRBJ2-7; D unclear. From germline, CDR1 is LGHDT and CDR2 YNNKEL (reference sequence). CDR3 length: 14 residues. Between the trimmed V and J ends, which lost 3 bases and 9 bases, there was a span of 18 bases. The CDR3 nucleotides read TGTGCCAGCAGCCAGACGTCCTCGACTGTGGGGCAGTACTTC. Protein product: CASSQTSSTVGQYF.

At least ten counts were recorded for this clonotype. The chain joins TRBV27 to TRBJ2-1; D call uncertain. The CDR3 extends over 12 amino acids. Germline V gene sequence: CDR1 MNHEY, CDR2 SMNVEV (reference sequence). V was cut by 6 bases and J by 6 bases, with 9 bases left in between. The CDR3 loop reads CASSLDFNEQFF. The CDR3 DNA reads TGTGCCAGCAGCCTAGACTTCAATGAGCAGTTCTTC.

This clonotype was seen at least ten times. The rearrangement uses TRBV7-6 and TRBJ2-5; D unclear. The CDR3 contains 12 residues. Germline loops: CDR1 SGHVS, CDR2 FNYEAQ. Between the trimmed V and J ends, which lost 4 bases and 5 bases, there was a span of 8 bases. The CDR3 here is CASSSLSETQYF. The CDR3 DNA reads as TGTGCCAGCAGCTCTCTCTCGGAGACCCAGTACTTC.

This chain connects TRBV5-1 to TRBJ1-2; D is unclear. Trimming stripped 4 bases from V and 7 bases from J, with 20 bases between. Germline-derived CDR1 and CDR2 are SGHRS and YFSETQ. The CDR3 extends over 15 amino acids. The CDR3: CASSLITGPPGGYTF. The CDR3 nucleotides are TGCGCCAGCAGCCTCATAACGGGCCCACCCGGTGGCTACACCTTC.

The rearrangement links TRBV6-5 to TRBJ1-1; the D gene is possibly TRBD1 (5 bases). The CDR3 is 12 amino acids. Germline V gives CDR1 MNHEY, CDR2 SVGAGI. V was clipped by 4 bases and J by 7 bases, with 10 bases between them. In nucleotides, the CDR3 is TGTGCCAGCAGTTCTAATCAGGGTGAAGCTTTCTTT. It yields the protein CASSSNQGEAFF.

In this sample, this clonotype turned up many times. The rearrangement links TRBV5-6 to TRBJ2-7; maybe TRBD1 (5 bases). Germline V gives CDR1 SGHDT, CDR2 YYEEEE. The V end lost 7 bases, the J end lost 2 bases, and 16 bases lay between the germline ends. CDR3 length: 14 amino acids. CDR3 nucleotides: TGTGCCAGCGGGTCCCGGGTCAGGGCCTACGAGCAGTACTTC. Protein: CASGSRVRAYEQYF.

This clonotype showed up many times. This CDR3 reads CASSRNRIGLYNSPLHF. The CDR3 DNA reads as TGTGCCAGCAGCCGAAACAGGATAGGGCTCTATAATTCACCCCTCCACTTT. The chain uses TRBV4-2 and TRBJ1-6, with D tentatively TRBD1 (5 bases). Germline V gives CDR1 LGHNA, CDR2 YNFKEQ. This CDR3 comprises 17 residues. V was trimmed by 4 bases and J by 3 bases, leaving 16 bases between them.

This clonotype was counted only a few times. The J gene is TRBJ2-6, the V gene TRBV19; 8 bases align to TRBD1. Germline V CDR1 and CDR2: LNHDA, SQIVND (reference sequence). V lost 6 bases and J lost 4; bases outside the gene matches: 8. This CDR3 is 16 amino acids long. CDR3 residues: CASSDRGRAGANVLTF. The CDR3 region has the DNA TGTGCCAGTAGCGACAGGGGAAGGGCCGGGGCCAACGTCCTGACTTTC.

This clonotype has only a few counts. The CDR3 loop is CASWDRGREQYF. The DNA of the CDR3 is TGTGCCAGTTGGGACAGGGGGCGCGAGCAGTACTTC. This chain connects TRBV7-8 to TRBJ2-7, with 12 positions matching TRBD1. The CDR3 spans 12 residues. CDR1 is SGHVS, CDR2 FQNEAQ, per germline. Unmatched junction bases numbered 3, after V lost 9 bases and J lost 6 bases. Full variable domain (rest looked up from reference TRBV7-8 and TRBJ2-7): GAGVSQSPRYKVAKRGQDVALRCDPISGHVSLFWYQQALGQGPEFLTYFQNEAQLDKSGLPSDRFFAERPEGSVSTLKIQRTQQEDSAVYLCASWDRGREQYFGPGTRLTVT.

CDR3 region: CGGSYEQYF. The DNA for the CDR3 is TGCGGGGGGTCCTACGAGCAGTACTTC. V gene TRBV29-1 combines with J gene TRBJ2-7, with D possibly TRBD2 on 6 matching bases. From germline, CDR1 is SQVTM and CDR2 ANQGSEA. The CDR3 totals 9 residues.

The chain recombines TRBV12-3 or TRBV12-4 with TRBJ2-3; a weak D match, TRBD2 (5 bases). CDR3 length: 16 amino acids. Trimming took 5 bases from V and 4 from J, leaving 19 bases between them. DNA for the CDR3: TGTGCCAGCAGTCCAAGGACGCGTGGAGGCCCAGATACGCAGTATTTT. Amino acid sequence: CASSPRTRGGPDTQYF.

This clonotype has at least ten counts. V is TRBV7-2 and J is TRBJ2-1; D unresolved. The CDR3 has 15 residues. Germline CDR1 reads SGHTA; CDR2 reads FQGNSA. Trimming shortened V by 4 bases and J by 1 base, and 11 bases separated the two germline ends. Here the CDR3 reads CASSSQTDSYNEQFF. The CDR3 nucleotides read TGTGCCAGCAGCTCGCAGACTGATTCCTACAATGAGCAGTTCTTC.

The chain uses TRBV5-1 and TRBJ1-1; D gene unclear. Germline V gene lookup returns CDR1 SGHRS and CDR2 YFSETQ. Trimming removed 5 bases at V and 1 base at J, with 12 bases between. The CDR3 consists of 14 residues. CDR3 bases: TGCGCCAGCAGGCTCCTGGAGGGGAACACTGAAGCTTTCTTT. Translation: CASRLLEGNTEAFF.

CDR3 amino acids: CASSLRDFETDTQYF. In DNA form, the CDR3 reads TGTGCCAGCAGCTTACGGGACTTCGAGACAGATACGCAGTATTTT. The chain carries TRBV7-9 and TRBJ2-3; tentative D call: TRBD2 (6 bases). V lost 2 bases and J lost 3, with 12 bases in between. CDR3 size: 15 residues. Germline CDR1 is SEHNR and CDR2 is FQNEAQ (reference sequence).

V is TRBV20-1 and J is TRBJ2-2, with 8 bases that match TRBD2. The CDR3 length is 14 residues. The V gene's germline CDR1 is DFQATT and CDR2 SNEGSKA (reference sequence). J was trimmed by 6 bases and V by 0 bases; bases with no gene match: 3. This CDR3 reads CSAREGLGAGELFF. The CDR3 region has the DNA TGCAGTGCTAGAGAGGGACTAGGGGCCGGGGAGCTGTTTTTT.

In its sample, this clonotype was seen a few times. The chain employs TRBV5-1 and TRBJ1-1; weak D call: TRBD1 (5 bases). V was clipped by 4 bases and J by 4 bases, with 26 bases between them. CDR3 length: 18 amino acids. In germline, CDR1 is SGHRS, CDR2 YFSETQ. The CDR3 bases are TGCGCCAGCAGCCAAGCCCCCACTACTAGCTTCGGGGGCACTGAAGCTTTCTTT. As protein: CASSQAPTTSFGGTEAFF.

This clonotype was seen more than once but under ten times. The chain has TRBV6-6 and TRBJ2-1; 12 bases fit TRBD2. This CDR3 spans 14 amino acids. The V gene end was trimmed by 6 bases and the J gene end by 8 bases; junction bases not matched to a gene: 5. The V gene's germline CDR1 is MNHNY and CDR2 SVGAGI (reference sequence). In DNA, the CDR3 is TGTGCCAGCAGCACTAGCGGGGGGTATGATGAGCAGTTCTTC. The encoded protein is CASSTSGGYDEQFF.

This chain links TRBV4-3 with TRBJ1-1; D is possibly TRBD1 (5 bases). The CDR3 covers 16 residues. Deletions cut 0 bases from V and 5 bases from J, with 16 bases between. Germline CDR1 LGHNA, CDR2 YSLEER. This chain's CDR3 is CASSQDYRRDRTEAFF. CDR3 DNA sequence: TGCGCCAGCAGCCAAGATTACCGCCGGGACCGAACTGAAGCTTTCTTT.